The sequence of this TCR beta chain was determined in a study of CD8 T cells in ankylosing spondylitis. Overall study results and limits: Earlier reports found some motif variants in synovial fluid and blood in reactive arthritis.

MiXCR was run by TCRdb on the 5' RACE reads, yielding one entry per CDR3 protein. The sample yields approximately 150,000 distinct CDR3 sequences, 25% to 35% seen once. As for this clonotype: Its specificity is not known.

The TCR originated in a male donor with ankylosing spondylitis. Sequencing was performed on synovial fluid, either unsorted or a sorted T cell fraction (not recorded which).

The CDR3 nucleotides read TGCGCCAGCAGCAGGTCACTAGCGGGGGGCGACAATGAGCAGTTCTTC. Translating it yields CASSRSLAGGDNEQFF. The chain uses TRBV5-1 and TRBJ2-1, with TRBD2 identical over 12 bases. Germline CDR1 reads SGHRS; CDR2 reads YFSETQ. V lost 4 bases and J lost 5; bases outside the gene matches: 7. The CDR3 totals 16 residues.